The 20 T cell receptor beta chains reported below all come from one sample, sequenced in a study of OX40 agonist ivuxolimab in advanced cancers. The data were produced by immunoSEQ multiplex PCR, yet TCRdb's version contains in-frame clones alone and is incomplete. The sample comprises about 96,000 clones, about 84% of which are singletons, and around 5.8% rests with the top ten. This material consisted of CD4+ or CD8+ T cells sorted from blood, taken in a trial of the OX40 agonist ivuxolimab. The receptors originated from an adult with an advanced solid tumor such as melanoma, head and neck, liver or kidney cancer.

This clone showed up just a few times. V gene TRBV19 combines with J gene TRBJ2-4; no firm D call. Trimming took off 0 bases at V and 5 bases at J, with 23 bases between the two ends. The germline gives CDR1 LNHDA, CDR2 SQIVND (reference sequence). This CDR3 spans 19 amino acids. As DNA, the CDR3 is TGTGCCAGTAGTATAGATCTATGGGGTCCGGAGAAGGGCCAAAACATTCAGTACTTC. Amino acid sequence: CASSIDLWGPEKGQNIQYF.

This sequence joins TRBV9 and TRBJ1-2; possibly TRBD1 for D (5 bases). The germline V gene encodes CDR1 SGDLS and CDR2 YYNGEE. CDR3 length: 15 amino acids. Deletions cut 0 bases from V and 0 bases from J, with 9 bases between. CDR3: CASSVGQRANYGYTF. For the CDR3, the DNA is TGTGCCAGCAGCGTAGGACAGCGAGCTAACTATGGCTACACCTTC.

This chain connects TRBV6-1 to TRBJ2-3, with a weak D call TRBD2 (6 bases). The CDR3 length is 14 residues. Trimming left V 6 bases short and J 0 bases short, with 10 bases between. CDR1 and CDR2 from the germline V gene are MNHNS and SASEGT. CDR3 sequence (DNA): TGTGCCAGCAGCGAGCGGGTTAGCACAGATACGCAGTATTTT. As protein: CASSERVSTDTQYF.

This chain joins TRBV7-9 and TRBJ2-3; 12 bases align to TRBD2. The junction had 8 bases not matched to a gene; V was cut back by 4 bases and J by 0 bases. This CDR3 is built from 18 residues. Germline V gene sequence: CDR1 SEHNR, CDR2 FQNEAQ (reference sequence). CDR3 nucleotide sequence: TGTGCCAGCAGCTCCAGGACTAGCGGGGCCCCTAGCACAGATACGCAGTATTTT. This gives the protein CASSSRTSGAPSTDTQYF.

The chain couples TRBV7-2 to TRBJ2-1, with 11 bases matching TRBD2. The CDR3 loop spans 16 amino acids. Germline V lookup: CDR1 SGHTA, CDR2 FQGNSA. Trimming cost V 2 bases and J 4 bases; bases outside gene matches: 4. This CDR3 is CASSLLGTSGYNEQFF. CDR3 sequence (DNA): TGTGCCAGCAGCTTATTGGGGACTAGCGGTTACAATGAGCAGTTCTTC.

In nucleotides, the CDR3 is TGTGCCAGCAGTTACTCGACAGGGGGAAAACTGTTTTTT. The encoded protein is CASSYSTGGKLFF. The chain is built from TRBV6-5 and TRBJ1-4, with TRBD1 matching 9 bases. Per the germline V gene, CDR1 is MNHEY and CDR2 is SVGAGI. V trimming: 0 bases; J trimming: 10 bases; junction bases outside the gene matches: 0. CDR3 length: 13 residues.

This clone was seen a single time. The genes are TRBV6-1 and TRBJ2-5; D not resolved. Per the germline V gene, CDR1 is MNHNS and CDR2 is SASEGT. V gave up 7 bases and J gave up 7 bases, with 13 bases separating them. CDR3 size: 12 residues. CDR3 loop: CASNQDPGTQYF. The CDR3 DNA sequence: TGTGCCAGCAATCAGGACCCAGGGACCCAGTACTTC.

The chain has TRBV7-2 and TRBJ2-3; 7 bases match TRBD2. V shed 7 bases, J shed 2 bases, and the junction held 6 bases outside the gene matches. This CDR3 has 14 amino acids. Germline V gene data show CDR1 as SGHTA and CDR2 as FQGNSA. CDR3 DNA: TGTGCCAGCAATCCCGGGGGGACCACAGATACGCAGTATTTT. This translates into CASNPGGTTDTQYF.

The chain recombines TRBV15 with TRBJ1-6; 8 positions match TRBD1. The germline gives CDR1 LNHNV, CDR2 YYDKDF (reference sequence). The CDR3 covers 15 residues. J was trimmed by 10 bases and V by 0 bases; bases with no gene match: 5. The CDR3 nucleotides are TGTGCCACCAGCAGAGACAGGGGGCAGGGGTCACCCCTCCACTTT. Its translation is CATSRDRGQGSPLHF.

The rearrangement uses TRBV27 and TRBJ1-5; D is possibly TRBD1 (5 bases). V was pared by 2 bases and J by 5 bases, with 13 bases between. CDR1 and CDR2 (germline): MNHEY, SMNVEV (reference sequence). The CDR3 has 15 amino acids. CDR3 loop: CASSLRPGGDQPQHF. DNA of the CDR3: TGTGCCAGCAGTTTACGGCCGGGGGGAGATCAGCCCCAGCATTTT.

The chain joins TRBV7-9 to TRBJ1-1; 9 nucleotides agree with TRBD1. There are 14 residues in the CDR3. V dropped 5 bases and J dropped 3; count of bases not matched to a gene: 4. CDR1 SEHNR and CDR2 FQNEAQ come from the germline V gene (reference sequence). CDR3 loop: CASSPRQGDTEAFF. The DNA for the CDR3 is TGTGCCAGCAGCCCTAGACAGGGGGACACTGAAGCTTTCTTT.

V gene TRBV7-9 combines with J gene TRBJ1-1; D is unresolved. The V gene's germline CDR1 is SEHNR and CDR2 FQNEAQ (reference sequence). Trimming shortened V by 0 bases and J by 7 bases, and 9 bases separated the two germline ends. The CDR3 consists of 13 residues. CDR3 sequence: CASSLARTGEAFF. DNA for the CDR3: TGTGCCAGCAGCTTAGCGCGGACGGGTGAAGCTTTCTTT.

This sequence joins TRBV5-1 and TRBJ2-2; 8 nucleotides line up with TRBD1. Germline values: CDR1 SGHRS, CDR2 YFSETQ. J lost 1 base, V lost 0 bases, and 2 bases had no gene match. CDR3 length equals 16 residues. DNA for the CDR3: TGCGCCAGCAGCTTGGATGGGACAGGGAACACCGGGGAGCTGTTTTTT. Its translation: CASSLDGTGNTGELFF.

The CDR3 loop is CASSSGGSSSGNTIYF. The CDR3 bases are TGTGCCAGTAGTTCGGGGGGCTCTTCCTCTGGAAACACCATATATTTT. The rearrangement uses TRBV19 and TRBJ1-3; TRBD1 might be the D (6 bases). This CDR3 has 16 residues. The ends were cut back, 5 bases at V and 0 bases at J, with 14 bases in the middle. CDR1 and CDR2 from the germline V gene are LNHDA and SQIVND (reference sequence).

This rearrangement joins TRBV9 to TRBJ2-3; 10 nucleotides align to TRBD2. The trim removed 3 bases at V and 0 bases at J, leaving 4 bases unmatched. CDR3 length equals 16 residues. Germline values: CDR1 SGDLS, CDR2 YYNGEE. The DNA of the CDR3 is TGTGCCAGCAGCGCGGGACTAGCGCCTAGCACAGATACGCAGTATTTT. Translation: CASSAGLAPSTDTQYF.

This chain links TRBV7-8 with TRBJ2-6; D is possibly TRBD1 or TRBD2 (5 bases each). The CDR3 is 15 amino acids. V was trimmed by 6 bases and J by 1 base, leaving 10 bases between them. Germline V CDR1 and CDR2: SGHVS, FQNEAQ. CDR3 in DNA: TGTGCCAGCAGTCCGGGACCGTCTGGGGCCAACGTCCTGACTTTC. Its protein product is CASSPGPSGANVLTF.

The J gene is TRBJ2-1, the V gene TRBV11-1; the D gene is possibly TRBD2 (6 bases). There are 16 residues in the CDR3. V shed 5 bases and J shed 0 bases, with 14 bases lying between them. CDR1 is SGHAT and CDR2 is FQDESV in the germline V gene (reference sequence). The chain's CDR3 is CASSQHSGDSYNEQFF. CDR3 coding DNA: TGTGCCAGCAGCCAACATAGCGGAGACTCCTACAATGAGCAGTTCTTC.

The chain has TRBV9 and TRBJ2-7; D may be TRBD1 (6 bases). The length of the CDR3 is 12 residues. The V and J ends lost 3 bases and 4 bases respectively, with 8 bases between them. Germline loops: CDR1 SGDLS, CDR2 YYNGEE. This CDR3 is CASSATGYEQYF. CDR3 DNA: TGTGCCAGCAGCGCTACAGGGTACGAGCAGTACTTC.

The CDR3 DNA sequence: TGCGCCAGCAGCTTGGGGGGGAAGCGACAAGAGACCCAGTACTTC. It translates to CASSLGGKRQETQYF. The chain combines TRBV5-1 with TRBJ2-5, with D tentatively TRBD1 or TRBD2 (5 bases each). Germline CDR1 and CDR2: SGHRS and YFSETQ. The V end was cut by 0 bases, the J end by 2 bases, with 11 bases between. The CDR3 is made up of 15 amino acids.

The V and J genes are TRBV7-6 and TRBJ1-3; no clear D. Trimming shortened V by 5 bases and J by 3 bases, and 11 bases separated the two germline ends. The length of the CDR3 is 14 residues. Germline CDR1 is SGHVS and CDR2 is FNYEAQ. The CDR3 loop is CASSRGADGNTIYF. CDR3 sequence (DNA): TGTGCCAGCAGCCGAGGCGCAGATGGAAACACCATATATTTT.